The sequence of this TCR beta chain was determined in a study of beta chain features in type 1 diabetes. Overall study findings and caveats: At VDJ recombination sites, type 1 diabetes patients had fewer insertions and more deleted nucleotides. Type 1 diabetes patients had moderately but significantly shorter TCRB CDR3s in all four CD4+ subsets. It was possible that PCR favored shorter templates, equally so in patients and controls.

Of note for this clone: Its specificity is unknown. One end of the junction varies from germline; a read error may be responsible.

The CDR3 is 14 amino acids. The V gene's germline CDR1 is MGHRA and CDR2 YSYEKL. Markers CD45RO/CCR7/CD25/CD127/CD95/CD27 served to sort CD4+ naive, central memory, regulatory and stem cell-like memory cells. Purity (above 98%) was reached by all sorted populations. Expressed TCRB transcripts were sequenced, since all the RNA that had been isolated was reverse transcribed. The protocol was immunoSEQ multiplex PCR, while the TCRdb copy is restricted to in-frame clones and leaves out a portion. The sample holds about 240,000 clones, 11% to 15% seen once. This clonotype was sampled from a man aged 30 to 39 with type 1 diabetes. This sequence joins TRBV4-1 and TRBJ2-2; TRBD2 might be the D (6 bases). Sequencing was done on a sample of naive CD4+ T cells from blood. The CDR3: CAMALGGNTGELFF. As DNA, the CDR3 is TGTGCCATGGCGCTGGGGGGGAACACCGGGGAGCTGTTTTTT.